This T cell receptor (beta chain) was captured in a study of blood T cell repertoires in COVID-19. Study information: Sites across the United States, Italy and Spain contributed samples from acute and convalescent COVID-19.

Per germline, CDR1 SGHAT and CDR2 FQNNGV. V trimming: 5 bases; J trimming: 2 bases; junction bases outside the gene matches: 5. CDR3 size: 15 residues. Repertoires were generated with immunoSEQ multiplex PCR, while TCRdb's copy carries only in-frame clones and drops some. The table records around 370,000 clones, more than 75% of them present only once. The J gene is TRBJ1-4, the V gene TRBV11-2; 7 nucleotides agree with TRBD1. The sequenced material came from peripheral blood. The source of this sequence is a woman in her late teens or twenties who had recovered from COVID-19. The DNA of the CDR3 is TGTGCCAGCAGCCCCCAGACAGGGACTAATGAAAAACTGTTTTTT. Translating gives CASSPQTGTNEKLFF. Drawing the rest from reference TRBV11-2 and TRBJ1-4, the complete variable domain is EAGVAQSPRYKIIEKRQSVAFWCNPISGHATLYWYQQILGQGPKLLIQFQNNGVVDDSQLPKDRFSAERLKGVDSTLKIQPAKLEDSAVYLCASSPQTGTNEKLFFGSGTQLSVL.